The 15 T cell receptor beta chains presented below share a single source sample, sequenced in a study of OX40 agonist ivuxolimab in advanced cancers. The table came from immunoSEQ multiplex PCR; TCRdb's copy has only in-frame clones and leaves some out. The profile shows roughly 47,000 clones, more than 70% of them singletons. Specimen: CD4+ or CD8+ T cells sorted from blood, collected in a trial of the OX40 agonist ivuxolimab. The source of these receptors is an adult with an advanced solid tumor such as melanoma, head and neck, liver or kidney cancer.

The chain is built from TRBV7-6 and TRBJ2-7; TRBD1 aligns across 8 bases. The CDR3 length is 15 residues. V was clipped by 5 bases and J by 2 bases; unmatched bases: 8. Germline V CDR1 and CDR2: SGHVS, FNYEAQ. The CDR3 protein is CASSPWTGKAYEQYF. CDR3 coding DNA: TGTGCCAGCAGCCCGTGGACAGGGAAGGCCTACGAGCAGTACTTC.

The J gene is TRBJ1-2, the V gene TRBV9; D might be TRBD1 (6 bases). There are 14 residues in the CDR3. Germline loops: CDR1 SGDLS, CDR2 YYNGEE. V gave up 2 bases and J gave up 8 bases, with 16 bases separating them. CDR3 sequence: CASSVLTGSRGYTF. In DNA form, the CDR3 reads TGTGCCAGCAGCGTCCTGACAGGCTCGAGGGGCTACACCTTC.

The chain joins TRBV7-2 to TRBJ1-1, with D uncertain. Germline-derived CDR1 and CDR2 are SGHTA and FQGNSA. V was cut by 1 base and J by 7 bases, with 13 bases left in between. This CDR3 is built from 14 residues. The CDR3, as DNA: TGTGCCAGCAGCTTAGGACTCGGGCAGATTGAAGCTTTCTTT. Translation: CASSLGLGQIEAFF.

The V and J genes are TRBV9 and TRBJ2-7, with 11 bases lining up with TRBD1. Germline CDR1 reads SGDLS; CDR2 reads YYNGEE. CDR3 length: 14 residues. The V segment lost 6 bases and the J segment 3 bases; nucleotides outside the gene matches: 5. In DNA, the CDR3 is TGTGCCAGCAACCCCGGGACAGGGGGCTACGAGCAGTACTTC. This gives the protein CASNPGTGGYEQYF.

The chain joins TRBV15 to TRBJ2-5; 10 bases are a match to TRBD1. Germline-derived CDR1 and CDR2 are LNHNV and YYDKDF (reference sequence). With 9 bases clipped from V and 5 bases from J, the junction kept 6 bases outside the gene matches. The CDR3 extends over 13 amino acids. The CDR3 coding sequence is TGTGCCACTCGAGACAGGGGGCATGAGACCCAGTACTTC. It translates to CATRDRGHETQYF.

The gene calls are TRBV4-3 and TRBJ2-5; 10 bases are shared with TRBD1. Germline values: CDR1 LGHNA, CDR2 YSLEER. Losses at the gene ends were 1 base for V and 6 bases for J; bases not matched to a gene: 11. CDR3 length equals 17 residues. CDR3 region: CASSQAPQDRGGQTQYF. CDR3 nucleotides: TGCGCCAGCAGCCAAGCACCTCAGGACAGGGGGGGACAGACCCAGTACTTC.

V gene TRBV7-9 combines with J gene TRBJ1-3; tentative D call: TRBD1 (5 bases). Germline-derived CDR1 and CDR2 are SEHNR and FQNEAQ (reference sequence). CDR3 length equals 15 residues. V lost 0 bases to trimming and J lost 4 bases, with 10 bases between them. CDR3 DNA: TGTGCCAGCAGCTTAGCAGGGGCGTTCGGAAACACCATATATTTT. Translating gives CASSLAGAFGNTIYF.

This chain links TRBV13 with TRBJ2-1; 9 nucleotides align to TRBD2. CDR3 length equals 16 residues. V shed 4 bases, J shed 6 bases, and the junction held 10 bases outside the gene matches. Germline assignment: CDR1 PRHDT and CDR2 FYEKMQ (reference sequence). Here the CDR3 reads CASSSLGREGPNEQFF. DNA of the CDR3: TGTGCCAGCAGCTCCCTCGGGCGGGAGGGCCCCAATGAGCAGTTCTTC.

The chain carries TRBV5-6 and TRBJ1-3, with D tentatively TRBD1 (6 bases). This CDR3 contains 15 residues. The germline V gene encodes CDR1 SGHDT and CDR2 YYEEEE. The V and J ends lost 2 bases and 4 bases respectively, with 13 bases between them. The CDR3 nucleotides are TGTGCCAGCAGCTTACCCACAGGGATGGGAAACACCATATATTTT. Translation: CASSLPTGMGNTIYF.

The rearrangement links TRBV9 to TRBJ1-1; D call uncertain. Germline CDR1 SGDLS, CDR2 YYNGEE. The CDR3 runs 16 residues. V lost 0 bases, J lost 1 base, and 13 bases lay in between. The CDR3 reads CASSVDPGSANTEAFF. Here the CDR3 DNA reads TGTGCCAGCAGCGTAGATCCGGGCAGTGCGAACACTGAAGCTTTCTTT.

This clone is a singleton in its sample. The chain recombines TRBV20-1 with TRBJ1-2, with D maybe TRBD1 (6 bases). Trimming took off 5 bases at V and 4 bases at J, with 8 bases between the two ends. The germline V gene encodes CDR1 DFQATT and CDR2 SNEGSKA (reference sequence). There are 11 residues in the CDR3. This CDR3 reads CSALTGYGYTF. CDR3 nucleotide sequence: TGCAGTGCTCTGACAGGCTATGGCTACACCTTC.

The rearrangement uses TRBV9 and TRBJ1-4; D may be TRBD1 (5 bases). Germline V lookup: CDR1 SGDLS, CDR2 YYNGEE. This CDR3 is 16 amino acids long. V was clipped by 3 bases and J by 6 bases, with 18 bases between them. CDR3: CASSAYAQGSDEKLFF. The DNA of the CDR3 is TGTGCCAGCAGCGCGTATGCCCAGGGAAGTGATGAAAAACTGTTTTTT.

The chain employs TRBV27 and TRBJ1-2; D is ambiguous. This CDR3 is 13 amino acids long. Germline CDR1 is MNHEY and CDR2 is SMNVEV (reference sequence). Between the trimmed V and J ends, which lost 5 bases and 8 bases, there was a span of 15 bases. Written as DNA, the CDR3 is TGTGCCAGCAGTATCTCGGGATCCTGGGGCTACACCTTC. It encodes CASSISGSWGYTF.

J is TRBJ2-7 and V is TRBV27; unclear D gene. The CDR3 covers 12 residues. Trimming removed 5 bases at V and 3 bases at J, with 8 bases between. Germline-derived CDR1 and CDR2 are MNHEY and SMNVEV (reference sequence). The CDR3 loop reads CASSPNSYEQYF. The CDR3, as DNA: TGTGCCAGCAGTCCTAACAGCTACGAGCAGTACTTC.

The chain combines TRBV7-3 with TRBJ1-1; D call uncertain. This CDR3 is 14 amino acids long. V lost 1 base to trimming and J lost 0 bases, with 6 bases between them. Germline-derived CDR1 and CDR2 are SGHTA and FQGTGA. The CDR3 coding sequence is TGTGCCAGCAGCTTAAACAGCATGAACACTGAAGCTTTCTTT. Translation gives CASSLNSMNTEAFF.